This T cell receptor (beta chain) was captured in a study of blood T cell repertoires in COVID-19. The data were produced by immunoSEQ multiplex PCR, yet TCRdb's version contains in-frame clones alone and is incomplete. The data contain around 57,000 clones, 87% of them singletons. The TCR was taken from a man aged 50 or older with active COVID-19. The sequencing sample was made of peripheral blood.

In DNA, the CDR3 is TGTGCCAGCAGTTACGAAACGAACAGGGGGCCTGGCTACACCTTC. Translating gives CASSYETNRGPGYTF. V gene TRBV6-5 combines with J gene TRBJ1-2; the match to TRBD1 covers 9 bases. The CDR3 spans 15 residues. With V trimmed by 2 bases and J by 7 bases, 8 bases remained unmatched. The germline V gene encodes CDR1 MNHEY and CDR2 SVGAGI.